One sample yielded the 26 T cell receptor beta chains listed below, sequenced in a study of tumor and adjacent non-tumor tissue in lung cancer. The template was RNA from unsorted bulk tissue. TCRbeta libraries were built with three rounds of nested PCR, modified from ARM-PCR. From the multiplex PCR reads, TCRdb called clonotypes with MiXCR, one entry per CDR3 protein. Of fewer than 100,000 distinct CDR3 sequences in the sample, 72% were seen once. Specimen: lung tumor tissue. All receptors come from a middle-aged woman with non-small cell lung cancer.

This clonotype was counted a few times. This chain links TRBV11-2 with TRBJ1-6; D possibly corresponds to TRBD1 (5 bases). CDR3 size: 14 residues. Trimming cost V 8 bases and J 13 bases, with 21 bases left between them. CDR1 SGHAT and CDR2 FQNNGV come from the germline V gene. The CDR3 region has the DNA TGTGCCAGCTCAGGCAGGGCATATAATACGCCCCTCCACTTT. It yields the protein CASSGRAYNTPLHF.

Regarding this clonotype: A much larger clone sits a single nucleotide away, making a read error possible. This chain uses TRBV28 with TRBJ1-1; maybe TRBD1 (6 bases). Germline-derived CDR1 and CDR2 are MDHEN and SYDVKM. The V end was cut by 6 bases, the J end by 4 bases, with 15 bases between. There are 14 residues in the CDR3. CDR3 bases: TGTGCCAGCAGCGACGGGGGGGCAGGCACTGAAGCTTTCTTT. Protein sequence: CASSDGGAGTEAFF.

Remarks on this clonotype: Germline is not matched at one junction end, which may reflect a read error. The rearrangement links TRBV6-1 to TRBJ2-3, with a weak D call TRBD2 (5 bases). The CDR3 spans 15 residues. CDR1 MNHNS and CDR2 SASEGT come from the germline V gene. The CDR3 coding sequence is TGTGTCAGCAGTGAACGTCGAGGGAGCACAGATACGCAGTATTTT. Residues: CVSSERRGSTDTQYF.

Notes on this clonotype: A much more abundant neighbour one base away suggests this may be a read error. The chain uses TRBV20-1 and TRBJ1-5; D remains ambiguous. This CDR3 region has 13 residues. Germline loops: CDR1 DFQATT, CDR2 SNEGSKA (reference sequence). The DNA of the CDR3 is TGCAGTGCTAGTAACCAGATCAATCAGTCCCAGCATTTT. Translated, it gives CSASNQINQSQHF.

The rearrangement uses TRBV29-1 and TRBJ2-5, with TRBD1 as a possible D gene (6 bases). The V gene's germline CDR1 is SQVTM and CDR2 ANQGSEA. The CDR3 consists of 12 residues. V was clipped by 7 bases and J by 7 bases, with 16 bases between them. CDR3 amino acids: CSAEGVSATQYF. The DNA of the CDR3 is TGCAGCGCAGAGGGGGTAAGCGCGACCCAGTACTTC.

Concerning this clonotype itself: A clone one base away is much larger, so this may be a read error. V gene TRBV28 combines with J gene TRBJ1-6, with unresolved D. Germline V gene sequence: CDR1 MDHEN, CDR2 SYDVKM. V was cut by 10 bases and J by 7 bases, with 17 bases left in between. There are 14 residues in the CDR3. CDR3 amino acids: CATRLGSLNSPLHF. CDR3 bases: TGTGCCACCAGACTTGGGAGTTTAAATTCACCCCTCCACTTT.

By sample fraction, this clonotype is large. The rearrangement uses TRBV11-2 and TRBJ1-3; D is unclear. Per the germline V gene, CDR1 is SGHAT and CDR2 is FQNNGV. Trimming took 5 bases from V and 7 from J, leaving 12 bases between them. The CDR3 has 13 residues. CDR3 sequence: CASSRASGNTIYF. The DNA of the CDR3 is TGTGCCAGCAGCCGAGCGTCCGGGAACACCATATATTTT.

This clonotype came up many times. The chain recombines TRBV4-1 with TRBJ2-6; D gene unclear. CDR3 size: 16 residues. Trimming took off 1 base at V and 4 bases at J, with 11 bases between the two ends. Germline CDR1 MGHRA, CDR2 YSYEKL. The CDR3 region has the DNA TGCGCCAGCAGCCAAGTGGTGGGGAACGGGGCCAACGTCCTGACTTTC. As protein: CASSQVVGNGANVLTF.

This clonotype was recorded a few times. The junction and the germline gene differ at one end; a read error may be behind it. The rearrangement joins TRBV4-1 to TRBJ2-5; D unresolved. Germline CDR1 reads MGHRA; CDR2 reads YSYEKL. CDR3 size: 15 residues. The CDR3: CANSQAWWPTESQYF. In DNA form, the CDR3 reads TGCGCCAACAGCCAAGCATGGTGGCCAACGGAGTCCCAGTACTTC.

This clonotype was observed at least ten times. The V and J genes are TRBV7-9 and TRBJ2-7; the D is unclear. Per the germline V gene, CDR1 is SEHNR and CDR2 is FQNEAQ (reference sequence). The V gene lost 2 bases and the J gene lost 4 bases, with 15 bases spanning the gap. CDR3 length: 15 amino acids. CDR3: CASSLFQVEVYEQYF. The DNA of the CDR3 is TGTGCCAGCAGCTTATTCCAGGTAGAGGTATACGAGCAGTACTTC.

This clonotype was seen only a few times. A read error may explain this, as a much larger clone is one base away. The V gene is TRBV4-1, the J gene TRBJ2-7, with D uncertain. The V and J ends lost 2 bases and 4 bases respectively, with 15 bases between them. This CDR3 has 15 amino acids. Germline V gives CDR1 MGHRA, CDR2 YSYEKL. The chain's CDR3 is CASSQLPGLEYEQYF. The CDR3 DNA reads TGCGCCAGCAGCCAACTCCCGGGCCTCGAGTACGAGCAGTACTTC.

V is TRBV7-3 and J is TRBJ1-1, with D uncertain. The CDR3 consists of 13 residues. Between the trimmed V and J ends, which lost 0 bases and 8 bases, there was a span of 10 bases. CDR1 is SGHTA and CDR2 is FQGTGA in the germline V gene. CDR3 sequence reads: CASSLTPDGEAFF. In nucleotides, the CDR3 is TGTGCCAGCAGCTTAACCCCGGACGGCGAAGCTTTCTTT.

Worth noting for this clonotype: Its ends do not fully match the called genes, so a read error is possible. V is TRBV11-2 and J is TRBJ2-7; D is undetermined. CDR3 size: 13 residues. Germline-derived CDR1 and CDR2 are SGHAT and FQNNGV. The CDR3 nucleotides are TGTGCCAGCAGCTTAACGTCAAGGTACGAGCAGTATTTC. Translating gives CASSLTSRYEQYF. Based on the CDR3 plus reference TRBV11-2 and TRBJ2-7, the full variable domain is EAGVAQSPRYKIIEKRQSVAFWCNPISGHATLYWYQQILGQGPKLLIQFQNNGVVDDSQLPKDRFSAERLKGVDSTLKIQPAKLEDSAVYLCASSLTSRYEQYFGPGTRLTVT.

This rearrangement joins TRBV20-1 to TRBJ1-1; D unresolved. The CDR3 runs 14 residues. The V end lost 4 bases, the J end lost 1 base, and 13 bases lay between the germline ends. CDR1 DFQATT and CDR2 SNEGSKA come from the germline V gene (reference sequence). The CDR3: CSAIRSRWNTEAFF. In nucleotides, the CDR3 is TGCAGTGCTATAAGGTCCAGGTGGAACACTGAAGCTTTCTTT.

The rearrangement joins TRBV12-3 or TRBV12-4 to TRBJ2-3; D gene unclear. The CDR3 consists of 15 residues. This CDR3 is CVILIPTEGPDAQYF. In DNA form, the CDR3 reads TGTGTCATCTTAATCCCGACCGAAGGCCCGGACGCGCAGTATTTT.

This chain links TRBV12-3 or TRBV12-4 with TRBJ1-4, with D unclear. V lost 8 bases, J lost 7 bases, and 11 bases lay in between. The length of the CDR3 is 12 residues. CDR3 bases: TGTGCCAGCGGTGCGACCATTGAAAAACTGTTTTTT. As protein: CASGATIEKLFF.

Note on this clonotype: Its ends do not fully match the called genes, so a read error is possible. V is TRBV20-1 and J is TRBJ1-6, with TRBD1 as a possible D gene (6 bases). The CDR3 length is 15 residues. Germline CDR1 DFQATT, CDR2 SNEGSKA (reference sequence). This CDR3 is CIARSGGEGNSPLRF. The CDR3 bases are TGCATTGCTAGAAGCGGGGGCGAGGGGAATTCACCCCTCCGCTTT.

On this clonotype itself: A much larger clone differs by one base, so this may be a read error. Since the CDR3 does not end with the conserved phenylalanine or tryptophan, this likely comes from a read error. The CDR3 here is CASSEGDGANVLTL. DNA for the CDR3: TGTGCCAGCAGCGAAGGGGATGGGGCCAACGTCCTGACTTTA. This rearrangement joins TRBV7-9 to TRBJ2-6, with D tentatively TRBD1 (5 bases). Trimming removed 5 bases from V and 3 bases from J, with 8 bases in between. This CDR3 spans 14 amino acids. Per the germline V gene, CDR1 is SEHNR and CDR2 is FQNEAQ (reference sequence).

This clonotype was seen at least ten times. The genes are TRBV28 and TRBJ2-2; 7 bases match TRBD2. This CDR3 has 16 residues. Germline CDR1 is MDHEN and CDR2 is SYDVKM. Trimming took 6 bases from V and 4 from J; bases not matched to a gene: 11. The CDR3 is CASRVGGLGGTGELFF. CDR3 DNA sequence: TGTGCCAGCAGGGTGGGAGGACTAGGAGGCACCGGGGAGCTGTTTTTT.

In this sample, this clonotype turned up once. Possible read error: a much larger clone is one base away. The V gene is TRBV6-4, the J gene TRBJ2-3, with 12 bases that match TRBD1. The CDR3 totals 16 residues. Germline V gene data show CDR1 as MRHNA and CDR2 as SNTAGT. The DNA for the CDR3 is TGTGCCAGCAGTGCCTCCGGGACAGGGGGCGCGGATATGCAGTATTTT. Its translation: CASSASGTGGADMQYF.

Note on this clonotype: One end of the junction does not line up with germline, which may come from a read error. The chain recombines TRBV13 with TRBJ1-5; 8 bases align to TRBD1. This CDR3 region has 16 residues. Germline V lookup: CDR1 PRHDT, CDR2 FYEKMQ (reference sequence). CDR3 sequence: CASNLSRGRIDQSQHF. The CDR3 nucleotides are TGTGCCAGCAACTTATCCAGGGGGCGCATAGATCAGTCCCAGCATTTT. The full variable domain, completed using reference TRBV13 and TRBJ1-5, is AAGVIQSPRHLIKEKRETATLKCYPIPRHDTVYWYQQGPGQDPQFLISFYEKMQSDKGSIPDRFSAQQFSDYHSELNMSSLELGDSALYFCASNLSRGRIDQSQHFGDGTRLSIL.

About this clonotype: A read error is possible here, since a much larger clone lies one base away. The gene calls are TRBV12-3 or TRBV12-4 and TRBJ1-1, with D uncertain. CDR3 length: 13 residues. CDR3 bases: TGTGTCAGCAGTGAGCTGTTGAACACTGAAGCTTTCTTT. It yields the protein CVSSELLNTEAFF.

Details on this clonotype: This may stem from a read error, because a much larger clone lies one nucleotide away. The chain combines TRBV6-1 with TRBJ2-3, with D possibly TRBD2 on 5 matching bases. The V gene's germline CDR1 is MNHNS and CDR2 SASEGT. CDR3 length equals 14 residues. Trimming took 10 bases from V and 9 from J, leaving 23 bases between them. CDR3 loop: CANRGLLNPGTQYF. Here the CDR3 DNA reads TGTGCCAACCGCGGGTTACTGAATCCAGGAACGCAGTATTTT.

Details on this clonotype: Since the CDR3 does not end with the conserved phenylalanine or tryptophan, this likely comes from a read error. This CDR3 reads CASSEGPTIYSYNEQFL. The DNA for the CDR3 is TGTGCCAGCAGCGAGGGCCCAACTATTTACTCCTACAATGAGCAGTTCCTC. The rearrangement uses TRBV9 and TRBJ2-1, with unresolved D. This CDR3 has 17 amino acids. In germline, CDR1 is SGDLS, CDR2 YYNGEE. V was clipped by 3 bases and J by 0 bases, with 16 bases between them.

This clonotype has a handful of counts. Given the absence of the conserved phenylalanine or tryptophan at the CDR3 end, a read error is likely. The rearrangement links TRBV11-2 to TRBJ2-5; weak D call: TRBD2 (6 bases). CDR3 length: 16 residues. CDR1 is SGHAT, CDR2 FQNNGV, per germline. This CDR3 reads CARSLVGRRAQETQYC. CDR3 sequence (DNA): TGTGCCAGGAGCTTAGTTGGGCGGAGGGCCCAAGAAACCCAGTACTGC.

About this clonotype itself: A much more abundant neighbour one base away suggests this may be a read error. This chain uses TRBV7-8 with TRBJ1-2; 7 nucleotides line up with TRBD1. Germline V lookup: CDR1 SGHVS, CDR2 FQNEAQ. This CDR3 has 15 amino acids. CDR3 nucleotides: TGTGCCAGCAGATTAGCTCCGGGGACAGCCCATGGCTACACCTTC. Translated, it gives CASRLAPGTAHGYTF. Full variable domain (outside the CDR3, taken from reference TRBV7-8 and TRBJ1-2): GAGVSQSPRYKVAKRGQDVALRCDPISGHVSLFWYQQALGQGPEFLTYFQNEAQLDKSGLPSDRFFAERPEGSVSTLKIQRTQQEDSAVYLCASRLAPGTAHGYTFGSGTRLTVV.